One sample yielded the 7 T cell receptor beta chains listed below, sequenced in a study of blood T cell repertoires in COVID-19. TCRdb's copy holds only in-frame clones and misses some; the assay was immunoSEQ multiplex PCR. The sample shows some 91,000 clones, around four fifths of them seen only once. The sequenced material came from peripheral blood. Receptor source: a human donor in a cohort sampled during active COVID-19.

V gene TRBV18 combines with J gene TRBJ1-2, with 7 bases matching TRBD1. V shed 6 bases, J shed 6 bases, and the junction held 13 bases outside the gene matches. The germline gives CDR1 KGHSH, CDR2 LQKENI. The length of the CDR3 is 15 residues. The CDR3 reads CASSLSTGSVDGYTF. CDR3 DNA: TGTGCCAGCTCTCTATCGACAGGGTCCGTTGATGGCTACACCTTC.

J is TRBJ2-3 and V is TRBV5-4, with 14 bases fitting TRBD2. There are 15 residues in the CDR3. Unmatched junction bases numbered 4, after V lost 4 bases and J lost 6 bases. Germline lookup yields CDR1 SGHNT and CDR2 YYREEE (reference sequence). CDR3 nucleotides: TGTGCCAGCAGCCAAGGACTAGCGGGAGGCGATACGCAGTATTTT. Amino acid sequence: CASSQGLAGGDTQYF.

This rearrangement joins TRBV9 to TRBJ2-7; D is perhaps TRBD2 (5 bases). With 0 bases removed from V and 3 bases from J, the gap between germline ends came to 16 bases. The CDR3 is made up of 16 amino acids. Germline CDR1 SGDLS, CDR2 YYNGEE. The CDR3 protein is CASSVEIGRAIYEQYF. The CDR3, as DNA: TGTGCCAGCAGCGTAGAAATAGGGAGAGCGATCTACGAGCAGTACTTC.

The V gene is TRBV11-2, the J gene TRBJ2-1, with TRBD1 identical over 8 bases. The CDR3 consists of 15 residues. V shed 0 bases, J shed 4 bases, and the junction held 2 bases outside the gene matches. Germline V gene data show CDR1 as SGHAT and CDR2 as FQNNGV. The CDR3 here is CASSLEGQVYNEQFF. The CDR3 nucleotides are TGTGCCAGCAGCTTAGAGGGACAGGTTTACAATGAGCAGTTCTTC.

The V call is TRBV7-2, the J call TRBJ1-6; unclear D gene. V lost 3 bases, J lost 0 bases, and 6 bases lay in between. The CDR3 is 15 residues long. CDR1 SGHTA and CDR2 FQGNSA come from the germline V gene. CDR3 coding DNA: TGTGCCAGCAGCTTCGGGAGCTCCTATAATTCACCCCTCCACTTT. It encodes CASSFGSSYNSPLHF. Supplemented by reference TRBV7-2 and TRBJ1-6, the full variable domain reads GAGVSQSPSNKVTEKGKDVELRCDPISGHTALYWYRQSLGQGLEFLIYFQGNSAPDKSGLPSDRFSAERTGGSVSTLTIQRTQQEDSAVYLCASSFGSSYNSPLHFGNGTRLTVT.

The chain recombines TRBV30 with TRBJ1-6, with D unclear. This CDR3 is 11 amino acids long. Germline assignment: CDR1 GTSNPN and CDR2 SVGIG (reference sequence). The germline V and J ends were trimmed by 2 bases and 6 bases, with 2 bases remaining between them. The CDR3 DNA reads as TGTGCCTGGAGTCTTAATTCACCCCTCCACTTT. Residues: CAWSLNSPLHF.

The CDR3 DNA is TGTGCCAGCAGCTTAGCGTTTGGGGCCGGGACAGGGCGGCGCGAGCAGTACTTC. As protein: CASSLAFGAGTGRREQYF. The rearrangement links TRBV7-9 to TRBJ2-7, with 9 bases that match TRBD1. Germline assignment: CDR1 SEHNR and CDR2 FQNEAQ (reference sequence). CDR3 size: 18 residues. V was clipped by 0 bases and J by 6 bases; unmatched bases: 15.